The TCR beta chain under discussion was sequenced for a study of cytomegalovirus exposure and HLA in healthy donors. Study-level results: In an earlier analysis, productive rearrangement rates for most beta V segments clustered near 87% or 30%.

Researchers ran the PCR with 60 Vbeta and 13 Jbeta primers. Profiled with immunoSEQ multiplex PCR; TCRdb holds only in-frame clones, not every one. Of hundreds of thousands of clones listed, around 80% are singletons. In germline, CDR1 is SGHRS, CDR2 YFSETQ. The CDR3 length is 15 residues. V lost 0 bases and J 0 bases, leaving 7 bases between the germline ends. Details on this clone: The antigen is undetermined.

Sequenced input: PBMCs. The genes are TRBV5-1 and TRBJ2-1; D uncertain. This receptor was taken from a woman in her sixties or seventies in good health and CMV-seropositive. The CDR3 region has the DNA TGCGCCAGCAGCTTGGCCAGGAACTCCTACAATGAGCAGTTCTTC. Translating gives CASSLARNSYNEQFF.